These T cell receptor beta chains were read from a single sample in a study of human T cells and chemical hapten exposure. TCRdb re-called the RACE reads with MiXCR, one entry per CDR3 protein. The sample holds approximately 80,000 distinct CDR3 sequences; 10% to 14% are singletons and the top ten take roughly 3.7%. Sequenced material: whole blood, taken in connection with sensitization to the hapten diphenylcyclopropenone (DPC). The receptors originated from a woman between 50 and 59 years old with alopecia areata. Some clones in this sample may be carry-over from other donors' samples. Both conserved end residues are part of each CDR3. The D gene is left open where the match is weak. Rows may omit the clone size; those that give it use once, few, many or a size class.

abundance,v_gene,d_gene,j_gene,CDR3aa,CDR3nt
NA,TRBV7-9,NA,TRBJ1-5,CASSSTNQPQHF,TGTGCCAGCAGCTCGACTAATCAGCCCCAGCATTTT
many,TRBV3-1,NA,TRBJ1-3,CASSQDALRNTIYF,TGTGCCAGCAGCCAAGATGCCCTGAGGAACACCATATATTTT
NA,TRBV10-2,TRBD1,TRBJ1-1,CASRGQGPNTEAFF,TGCGCCAGCAGGGGACAGGGGCCGAACACTGAAGCTTTCTTT
NA,TRBV29-1,NA,TRBJ2-2,CSVEADLRTGELFF,TGCAGCGTTGAAGCGGACCTCCGGACCGGGGAGCTGTTTTTT
NA,TRBV20-1,NA,TRBJ2-3,CSASVPSIFTDTQYF,TGCAGTGCTAGTGTTCCAAGTATTTTCACAGATACGCAGTATTTT
many,TRBV6-2/TRBV6-3,TRBD1,TRBJ2-7,CASSYPDRGRRVYEQYF,TGTGCCAGCAGTTACCCGGACAGGGGGCGGCGAGTCTACGAGCAGTACTTC
few,TRBV6-4,NA,TRBJ1-1,CASSVDLNTEAFF,TGTGCCAGCAGTGTAGACCTGAACACTGAAGCTTTCTTT
few,TRBV20-1,NA,TRBJ1-1,CSARGGAGRAPNTEAFF,TGCAGTGCTAGAGGCGGGGCGGGCAGGGCTCCGAACACTGAAGCTTTCTTT
many,TRBV9,NA,TRBJ1-2,CASSVVAGSSYGYTF,TGTGCCAGCAGCGTAGTGGCGGGGTCGAGCTATGGCTACACCTTC
few,TRBV4-1,NA,TRBJ2-1,CASSQAPGNEQFF,TGCGCCAGCAGCCAAGCCCCCGGCAATGAGCAGTTCTTC
few,TRBV20-1,NA,TRBJ1-2,CSARDLFQTRNYGYTF,TGCAGTGCTAGAGATCTCTTCCAGACACGAAACTATGGCTACACCTTC
few,TRBV18,TRBD1,TRBJ1-5,CASSPETGGNQPQHF,TGTGCCAGCTCACCCGAGACAGGGGGCAATCAGCCCCAGCATTTT
NA,TRBV15,NA,TRBJ2-3,CATSRDFPDTQYF,TGTGCCACCAGCAGAGATTTCCCAGATACGCAGTATTTT
many,TRBV5-6,TRBD1,TRBJ2-3,CASSKTGTGLGDTQYF,TGTGCCAGCAGCAAGACCGGGACAGGGCTTGGCGATACGCAGTATTTT
many,TRBV14,NA,TRBJ2-3,CASSQYPARGDTQYF,TGTGCCAGCAGCCAGTACCCTGCAAGAGGAGATACGCAGTATTTT
NA,TRBV7-2,NA,TRBJ2-5,CASRSRGQGTQYF,TGTGCCAGCAGATCCCGGGGGCAGGGGACCCAGTACTTC
many,TRBV5-1,NA,TRBJ2-2,CASSLVGPSVGELFF,TGCGCCAGCAGCTTGGTGGGCCCCTCGGTTGGGGAGCTGTTTTTT
NA,TRBV20-1,NA,TRBJ2-7,CSAEGTNPYEQYF,TGCAGTGCAGAAGGGACGAATCCCTACGAGCAGTACTTC
many,TRBV6-1,NA,TRBJ1-3,CASIQEAGNTIYF,TGTGCCAGCATCCAGGAAGCTGGAAACACCATATATTTT
many,TRBV4-2,TRBD2,TRBJ2-3,CASSPWLAGTGGDTDTQYF,TGTGCCAGCAGCCCCTGGCTAGCGGGGACGGGGGGGGACACAGATACGCAGTATTTT
NA,TRBV5-1,TRBD2,TRBJ2-3,CASSPTSREGADTQYF,TGCGCCAGCAGCCCGACTTCTCGGGAGGGTGCAGATACGCAGTATTTT
many,TRBV7-2,NA,TRBJ2-3,CASSFGQITDTQYF,TGTGCCAGCAGCTTTGGGCAGATCACAGATACGCAGTATTTT
NA,TRBV18,NA,TRBJ2-5,CASSPAGFQETQYF,TGTGCCAGCTCACCAGCAGGTTTCCAAGAGACCCAGTACTTC
few,TRBV14,NA,TRBJ1-4,CASSQAQGISEKLFF,TGTGCCAGCAGCCAAGCTCAGGGAATCAGTGAAAAACTGTTTTTT
NA,TRBV4-1,NA,TRBJ2-1,CASSRSAGGTYNEQFF,TGCGCCAGCAGCCGCTCAGCCGGGGGTACCTACAATGAGCAGTTCTTC
NA,TRBV19,TRBD1,TRBJ1-5,CASSQTGGNQPQHF,TGTGCCAGTAGTCAGACAGGGGGCAATCAGCCCCAGCATTTT
NA,TRBV3-1,NA,TRBJ1-1,CASSQRLMRGDTEAFF,TGTGCCAGCAGCCAACGGTTGATGAGGGGGGACACTGAAGCTTTCTTT
few,TRBV19,TRBD2,TRBJ2-4,CASSIPGGYGKNIQYF,TGTGCCAGTAGTATCCCGGGGGGGTATGGCAAAAACATTCAGTACTTC
many,TRBV11-2,NA,TRBJ2-3,CASSLVGLSTDTQYF,TGTGCCAGCAGCTTAGTGGGACTCAGCACAGATACGCAGTATTTT
many,TRBV29-1,TRBD2,TRBJ2-1,CSVEPASGSYNEQFF,TGCAGCGTTGAACCGGCTAGCGGTTCCTACAATGAGCAGTTCTTC
many,TRBV24-1,TRBD2,TRBJ2-7,CATSPGTSGRSYEQYF,TGTGCCACCAGTCCGGGGACTAGCGGGAGGTCCTACGAGCAGTACTTC
NA,TRBV9,NA,TRBJ1-1,CASSVEQSWDTEAFF,TGTGCCAGCAGCGTAGAACAAAGTTGGGACACTGAAGCTTTCTTT
many,TRBV14,NA,TRBJ2-1,CASSHWQGRDEQFF,TGTGCCAGCAGCCACTGGCAGGGCCGCGATGAGCAGTTCTTC
few,TRBV3-1,NA,TRBJ2-1,CASSQESRGRGHNEQFF,TGTGCCAGCAGCCAAGAAAGTAGGGGCCGTGGGCACAATGAGCAGTTCTTC
many,TRBV18,NA,TRBJ1-6,CASSPPDRYNSPLHF,TGTGCCAGCTCACCCCCCGACAGATATAATTCACCCCTCCACTTT
NA,TRBV3-1,TRBD2,TRBJ2-6,CASSPSGSGANVLTF,TGTGCCAGCAGCCCTAGCGGCTCTGGGGCCAACGTCCTGACTTTC
many,TRBV5-1,TRBD1,TRBJ2-5,CASSALQGDQETQYF,TGCGCCAGCAGCGCCCTACAGGGGGACCAAGAGACCCAGTACTTC
NA,TRBV4-1,NA,TRBJ2-5,CTSSQDVGGLRETQYF,TGCACCAGCAGCCAAGATGTGGGGGGACTCCGGGAGACCCAGTACTTC
NA,TRBV6-5,TRBD2,TRBJ2-1,CASSAAGGPLYNEQFF,TGTGCCAGCAGTGCAGCGGGAGGCCCGCTATACAATGAGCAGTTCTTC
NA,TRBV5-1,NA,TRBJ2-3,CASSLSGQGTDTQYF,TGCGCCAGCAGCTTGAGCGGGCAGGGTACAGATACGCAGTATTTT
many,TRBV28,TRBD1,TRBJ2-7,CASQGVPSYEQYF,TGTGCCAGCCAGGGGGTCCCCTCCTACGAGCAGTACTTC
NA,TRBV7-2,TRBD1,TRBJ1-2,CASSLMAGGYYGYTF,TGTGCCAGCAGCTTAATGGCAGGGGGATACTATGGCTACACCTTC
NA,TRBV6-1,NA,TRBJ2-1,CASKSPSHRNEQFF,TGTGCCAGCAAGTCCCCATCACACCGCAATGAGCAGTTCTTC
few,TRBV7-2,NA,TRBJ2-5,CASSLGPGPQETQYF,TGTGCCAGCAGCTTAGGCCCAGGGCCCCAAGAGACCCAGTACTTC
many,TRBV20-1,NA,TRBJ2-2,CSAPRAGLTGELFF,TGCAGTGCCCCGAGGGCGGGCCTTACCGGGGAGCTGTTTTTT
NA,TRBV29-1,NA,TRBJ2-2,CSVSATGPNTGELFF,TGCAGCGTTTCAGCGACCGGGCCGAACACCGGGGAGCTGTTTTTT
NA,TRBV7-6,TRBD1,TRBJ2-7,CASSRTGEIYEQYF,TGTGCCAGCAGCCGGACAGGTGAAATCTACGAGCAGTACTTC
few,TRBV7-2,TRBD1,TRBJ1-1,CASSLRGSGTGGMNTEAFF,TGTGCCAGCAGCTTAAGGGGTTCCGGGACAGGGGGGATGAACACTGAAGCTTTCTTT
many,TRBV6-5,NA,TRBJ1-1,CASSYQGMNTEAFF,TGTGCCAGCAGTTACCAGGGGATGAACACTGAAGCTTTCTTT
few,TRBV12-3/TRBV12-4,NA,TRBJ2-5,CASSKDMMETQYF,TGTGCCAGCAGTAAAGACATGATGGAGACCCAGTACTTC
NA,TRBV30,TRBD2,TRBJ2-4,CAWSHAGVKNIQYF,TGTGCCTGGAGTCACGCGGGAGTCAAAAACATTCAGTACTTC
many,TRBV9,NA,TRBJ1-2,CASSEGRMAGRNNYGYTF,TGTGCCAGCAGCGAGGGGAGGATGGCAGGGAGGAATAACTATGGCTACACCTTC
many,TRBV28,TRBD1,TRBJ1-2,CASSLGTGTGGYTF,TGTGCCAGCAGTCTGGGGACAGGGACAGGAGGCTACACCTTC